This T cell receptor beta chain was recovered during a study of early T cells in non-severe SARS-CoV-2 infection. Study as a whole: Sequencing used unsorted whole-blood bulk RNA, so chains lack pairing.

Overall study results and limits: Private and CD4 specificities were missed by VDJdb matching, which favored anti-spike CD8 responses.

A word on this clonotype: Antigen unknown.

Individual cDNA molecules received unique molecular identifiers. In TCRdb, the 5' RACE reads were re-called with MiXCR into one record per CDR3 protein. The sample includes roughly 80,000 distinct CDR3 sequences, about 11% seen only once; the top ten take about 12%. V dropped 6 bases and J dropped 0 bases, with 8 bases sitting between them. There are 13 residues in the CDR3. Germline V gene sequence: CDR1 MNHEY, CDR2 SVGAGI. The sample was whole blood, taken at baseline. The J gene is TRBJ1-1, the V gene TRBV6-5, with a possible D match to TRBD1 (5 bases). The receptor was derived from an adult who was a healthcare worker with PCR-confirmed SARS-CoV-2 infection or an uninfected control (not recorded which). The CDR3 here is CASRQGLNTEAFF. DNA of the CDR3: TGTGCCAGCAGGCAGGGCCTGAACACTGAAGCTTTCTTT.